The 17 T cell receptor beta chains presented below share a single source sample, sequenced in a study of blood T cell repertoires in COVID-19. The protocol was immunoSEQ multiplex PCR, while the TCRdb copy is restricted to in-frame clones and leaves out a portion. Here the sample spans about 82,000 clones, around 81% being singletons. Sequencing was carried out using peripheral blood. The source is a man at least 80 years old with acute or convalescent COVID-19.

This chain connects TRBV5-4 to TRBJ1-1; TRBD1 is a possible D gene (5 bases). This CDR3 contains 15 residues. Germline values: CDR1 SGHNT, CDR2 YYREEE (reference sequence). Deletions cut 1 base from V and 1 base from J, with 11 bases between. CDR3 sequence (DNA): TGTGCCAGCAGCTTGTTCAAGGGGCAGAACACTGAAGCTTTCTTT. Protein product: CASSLFKGQNTEAFF. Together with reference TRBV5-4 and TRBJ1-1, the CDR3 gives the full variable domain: ETGVTQSPTHLIKTRGQQVTLRCSSQSGHNTVSWYQQALGQGPQFIFQYYREEENGRGNFPPRFSGLQFPNYSSELNVNALELDDSALYLCASSLFKGQNTEAFFGQGTRLTVV.

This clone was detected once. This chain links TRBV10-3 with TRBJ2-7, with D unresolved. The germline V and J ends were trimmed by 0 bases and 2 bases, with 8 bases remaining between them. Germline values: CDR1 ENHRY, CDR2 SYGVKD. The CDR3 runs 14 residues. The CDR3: CAISESGTPYEQYF. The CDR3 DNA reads TGTGCCATCAGTGAGTCGGGCACTCCCTACGAGCAGTACTTC.

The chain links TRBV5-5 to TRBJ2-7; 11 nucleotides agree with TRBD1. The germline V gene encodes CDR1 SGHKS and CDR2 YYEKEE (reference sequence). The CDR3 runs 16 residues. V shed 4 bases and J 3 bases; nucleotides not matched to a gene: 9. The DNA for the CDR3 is TGTGCCAGCAGCCCGATTCCCGGGACAGGGGGCTACGAGCAGTACTTC. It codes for CASSPIPGTGGYEQYF.

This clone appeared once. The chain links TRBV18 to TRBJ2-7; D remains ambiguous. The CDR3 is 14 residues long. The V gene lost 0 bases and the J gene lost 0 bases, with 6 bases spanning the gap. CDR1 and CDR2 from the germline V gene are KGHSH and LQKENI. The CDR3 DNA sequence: TGTGCCAGCTCACCACCAGACACCTCCTACGAGCAGTACTTC. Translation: CASSPPDTSYEQYF. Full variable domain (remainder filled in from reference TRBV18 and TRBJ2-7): NAGVMQNPRHLVRRRGQEARLRCSPMKGHSHVYWYRQLPEEGLKFMVYLQKENIIDESGMPKERFSAEFPKEGPSILRIQQVVRGDSAAYFCASSPPDTSYEQYFGPGTRLTVT.

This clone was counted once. CDR3 amino acids: CASRGGGTDTQYF. CDR3 DNA sequence: TGTGCCAGTCGGGGCGGGGGCACAGATACGCAGTATTTT. The chain joins TRBV6-5 to TRBJ2-3; a possible D gene is TRBD2 (6 bases). Trimming pared 9 bases from V and 1 base from J, leaving 11 bases between. This CDR3 has 13 amino acids. Germline CDR1 MNHEY, CDR2 SVGAGI.

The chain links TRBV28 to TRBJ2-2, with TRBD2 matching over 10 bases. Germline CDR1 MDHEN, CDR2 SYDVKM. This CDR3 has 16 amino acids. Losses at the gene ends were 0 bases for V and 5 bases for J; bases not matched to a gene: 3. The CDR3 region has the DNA TGTGCCAGCAGTTTATGGCTAGCGGGAGTAACCGGGGAGCTGTTTTTT. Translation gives CASSLWLAGVTGELFF.

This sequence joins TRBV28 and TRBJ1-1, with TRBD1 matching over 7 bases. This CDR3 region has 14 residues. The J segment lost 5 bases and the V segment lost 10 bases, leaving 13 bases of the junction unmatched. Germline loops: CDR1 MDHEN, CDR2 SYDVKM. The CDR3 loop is CATHEGGDYTEAFF. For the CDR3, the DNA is TGTGCCACCCACGAAGGGGGCGATTATACTGAAGCTTTCTTT.

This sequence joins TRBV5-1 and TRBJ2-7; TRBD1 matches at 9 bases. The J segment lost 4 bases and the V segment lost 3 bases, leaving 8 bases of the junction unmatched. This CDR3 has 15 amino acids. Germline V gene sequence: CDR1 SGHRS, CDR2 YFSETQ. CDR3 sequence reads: CASSSLRGQGYEQYF. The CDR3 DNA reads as TGCGCCAGCAGCTCACTTAGAGGACAGGGGTACGAGCAGTACTTC.

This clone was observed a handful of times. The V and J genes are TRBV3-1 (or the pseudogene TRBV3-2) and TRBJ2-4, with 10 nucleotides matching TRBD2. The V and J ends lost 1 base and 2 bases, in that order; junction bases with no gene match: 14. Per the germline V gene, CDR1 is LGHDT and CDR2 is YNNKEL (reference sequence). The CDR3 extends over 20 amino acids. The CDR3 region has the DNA TGTGCCAGCAGCCAAGTCTCGAGCGGGAGGGCCGTTCTAACCAAAAACATTCAGTACTTC. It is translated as CASSQVSSGRAVLTKNIQYF.

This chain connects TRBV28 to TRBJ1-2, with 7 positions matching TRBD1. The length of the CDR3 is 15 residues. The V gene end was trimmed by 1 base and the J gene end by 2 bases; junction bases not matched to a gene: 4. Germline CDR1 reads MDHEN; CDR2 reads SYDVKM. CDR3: CASSLLGQWNYGYTF. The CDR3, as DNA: TGTGCCAGCAGTTTATTGGGACAGTGGAACTATGGCTACACCTTC.

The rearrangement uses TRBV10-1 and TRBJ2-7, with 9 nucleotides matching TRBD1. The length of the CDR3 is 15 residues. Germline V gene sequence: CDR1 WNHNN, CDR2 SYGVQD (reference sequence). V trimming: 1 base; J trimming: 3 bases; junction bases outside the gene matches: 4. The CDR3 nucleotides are TGCGCCAGCAGTGAGTGGGGGACAGGGCACTACGAGCAGTACTTC. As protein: CASSEWGTGHYEQYF.

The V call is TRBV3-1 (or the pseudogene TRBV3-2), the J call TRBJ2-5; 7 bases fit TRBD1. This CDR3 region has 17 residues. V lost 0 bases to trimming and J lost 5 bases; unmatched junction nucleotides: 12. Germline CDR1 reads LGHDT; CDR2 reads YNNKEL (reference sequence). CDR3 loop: CASSQDSVFRGQETQYF. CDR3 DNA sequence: TGTGCCAGCAGCCAAGATTCGGTCTTTAGGGGGCAGGAGACCCAGTACTTC.

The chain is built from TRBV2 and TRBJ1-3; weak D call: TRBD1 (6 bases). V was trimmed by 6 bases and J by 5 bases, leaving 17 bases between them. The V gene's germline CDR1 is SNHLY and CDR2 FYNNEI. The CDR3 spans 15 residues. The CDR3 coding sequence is TGTGCCAGCAGGGTCCGGGGGGGGCGCAGAAACACCATATATTTT. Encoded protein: CASRVRGGRRNTIYF. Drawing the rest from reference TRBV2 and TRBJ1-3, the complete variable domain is EPEVTQTPSHQVTQMGQEVILRCVPISNHLYFYWYRQILGQKVEFLVSFYNNEISEKSEIFDDQFSVERPDGSNFTLKIRSTKLEDSAMYFCASRVRGGRRNTIYFGEGSWLTVV.

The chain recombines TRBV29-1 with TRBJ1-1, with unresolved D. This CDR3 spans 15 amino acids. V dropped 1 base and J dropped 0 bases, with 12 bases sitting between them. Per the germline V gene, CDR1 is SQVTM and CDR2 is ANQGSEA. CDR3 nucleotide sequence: TGCAGCGTTGAAGGGCAACAGACACTGAACACTGAAGCTTTCTTT. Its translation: CSVEGQQTLNTEAFF.

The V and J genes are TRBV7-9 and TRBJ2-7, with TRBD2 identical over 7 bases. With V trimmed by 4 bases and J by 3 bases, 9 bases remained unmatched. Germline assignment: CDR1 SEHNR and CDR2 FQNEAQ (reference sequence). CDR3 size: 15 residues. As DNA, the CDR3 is TGTGCCAGCAGCTCCCAGGGAGGGAAGGGCTACGAGCAGTACTTC. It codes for CASSSQGGKGYEQYF.

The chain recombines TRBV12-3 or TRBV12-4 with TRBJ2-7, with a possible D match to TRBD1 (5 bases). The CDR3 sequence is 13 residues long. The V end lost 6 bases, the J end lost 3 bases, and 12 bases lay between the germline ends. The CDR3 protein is CASREQELYEQYF. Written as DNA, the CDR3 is TGTGCCAGCAGAGAACAGGAACTCTACGAGCAGTACTTC.

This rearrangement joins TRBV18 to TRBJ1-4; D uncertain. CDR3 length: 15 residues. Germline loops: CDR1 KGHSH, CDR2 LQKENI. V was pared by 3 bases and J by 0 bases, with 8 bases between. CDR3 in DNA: TGTGCCAGCTCACCTAATATAGCAACTAATGAAAAACTGTTTTTT. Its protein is CASSPNIATNEKLFF.